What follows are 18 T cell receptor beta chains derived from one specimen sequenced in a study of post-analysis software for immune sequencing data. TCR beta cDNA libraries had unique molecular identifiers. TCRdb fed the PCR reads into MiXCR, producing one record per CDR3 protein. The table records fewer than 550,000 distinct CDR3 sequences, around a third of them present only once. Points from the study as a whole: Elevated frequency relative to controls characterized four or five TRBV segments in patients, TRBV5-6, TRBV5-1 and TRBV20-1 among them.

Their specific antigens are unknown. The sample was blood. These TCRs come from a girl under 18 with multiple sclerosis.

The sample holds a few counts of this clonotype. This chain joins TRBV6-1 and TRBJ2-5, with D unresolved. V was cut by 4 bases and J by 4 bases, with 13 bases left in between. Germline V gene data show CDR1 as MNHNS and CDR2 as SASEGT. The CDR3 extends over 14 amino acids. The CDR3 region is CASSGRAGGETQYF. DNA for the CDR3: TGTGCCAGCAGTGGAAGGGCTGGCGGAGAGACCCAGTACTTC.

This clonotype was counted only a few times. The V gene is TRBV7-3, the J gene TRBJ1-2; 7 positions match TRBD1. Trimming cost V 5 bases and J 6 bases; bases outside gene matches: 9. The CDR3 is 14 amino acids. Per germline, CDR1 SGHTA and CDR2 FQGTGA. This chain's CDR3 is CASSPGQESDGYTF. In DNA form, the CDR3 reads TGTGCCAGCAGCCCAGGACAGGAGTCGGATGGCTACACCTTC.

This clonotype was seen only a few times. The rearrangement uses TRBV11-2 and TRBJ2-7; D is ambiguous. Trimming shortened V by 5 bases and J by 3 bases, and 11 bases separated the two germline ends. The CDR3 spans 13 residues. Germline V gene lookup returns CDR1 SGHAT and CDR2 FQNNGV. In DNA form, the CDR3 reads TGTGCCAGCAGCCCAAACGTAGACTACGAGCAGTACTTC. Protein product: CASSPNVDYEQYF.

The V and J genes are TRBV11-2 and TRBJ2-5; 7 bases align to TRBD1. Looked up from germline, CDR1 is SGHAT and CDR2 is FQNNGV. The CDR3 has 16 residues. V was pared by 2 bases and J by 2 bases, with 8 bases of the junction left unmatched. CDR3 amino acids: CASSLFPRTGQETQYF. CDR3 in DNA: TGTGCCAGCAGCTTATTCCCCCGGACAGGACAAGAGACCCAGTACTTC. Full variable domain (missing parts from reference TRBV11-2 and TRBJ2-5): EAGVAQSPRYKIIEKRQSVAFWCNPISGHATLYWYQQILGQGPKLLIQFQNNGVVDDSQLPKDRFSAERLKGVDSTLKIQPAKLEDSAVYLCASSLFPRTGQETQYFGPGTRLLVL.

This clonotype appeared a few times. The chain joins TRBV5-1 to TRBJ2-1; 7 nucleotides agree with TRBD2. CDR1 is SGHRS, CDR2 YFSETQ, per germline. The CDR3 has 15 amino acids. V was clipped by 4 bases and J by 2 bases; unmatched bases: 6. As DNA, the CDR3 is TGCGCCAGCAGCGGGGGGGTGTCTCCCTACAATGAGCAGTTCTTC. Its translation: CASSGGVSPYNEQFF.

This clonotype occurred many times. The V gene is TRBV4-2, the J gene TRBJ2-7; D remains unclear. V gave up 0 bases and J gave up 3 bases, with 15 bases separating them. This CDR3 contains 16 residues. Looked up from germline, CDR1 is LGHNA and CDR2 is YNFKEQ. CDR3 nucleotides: TGTGCCAGCAGCCAAGATCTAGTGGCTAGTATCTACGAGCAGTACTTC. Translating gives CASSQDLVASIYEQYF.

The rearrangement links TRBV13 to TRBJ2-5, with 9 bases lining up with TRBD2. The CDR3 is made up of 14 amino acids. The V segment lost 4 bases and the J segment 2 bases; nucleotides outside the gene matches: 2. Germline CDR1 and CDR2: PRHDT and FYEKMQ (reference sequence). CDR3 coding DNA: TGTGCCAGCAGCTCTGGACTAGCGCAAGAGACCCAGTACTTC. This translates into CASSSGLAQETQYF.

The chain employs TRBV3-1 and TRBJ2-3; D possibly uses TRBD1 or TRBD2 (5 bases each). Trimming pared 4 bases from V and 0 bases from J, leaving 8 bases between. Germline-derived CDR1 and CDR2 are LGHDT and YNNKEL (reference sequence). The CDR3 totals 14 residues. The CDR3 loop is CASSPWGSTDTQYF. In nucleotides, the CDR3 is TGTGCCAGCAGCCCTTGGGGGAGCACAGATACGCAGTATTTT.

The CDR3 region is CASSVATGESPLHF. The CDR3 DNA reads TGTGCCAGCAGCGTAGCTACAGGGGAATCACCCCTCCACTTT. This sequence joins TRBV9 and TRBJ1-6, with TRBD1 matching over 7 bases. CDR3 size: 14 residues. The germline gives CDR1 SGDLS, CDR2 YYNGEE. The V segment lost 0 bases and the J segment 10 bases; nucleotides outside the gene matches: 4.

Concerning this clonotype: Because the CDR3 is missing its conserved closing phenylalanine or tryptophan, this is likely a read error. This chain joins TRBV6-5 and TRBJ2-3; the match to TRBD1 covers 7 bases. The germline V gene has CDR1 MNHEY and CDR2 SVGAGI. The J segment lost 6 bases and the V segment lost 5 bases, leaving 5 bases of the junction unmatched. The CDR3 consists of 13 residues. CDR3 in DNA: TGTGCCAGCAGTCGCATGGACAGGGATACGCAGTATTGT. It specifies CASSRMDRDTQYC.

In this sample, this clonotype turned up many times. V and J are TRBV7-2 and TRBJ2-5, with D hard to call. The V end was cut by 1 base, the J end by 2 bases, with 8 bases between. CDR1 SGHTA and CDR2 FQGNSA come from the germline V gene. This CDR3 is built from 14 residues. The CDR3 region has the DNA TGTGCCAGCAGCTTAGTACAGTTACAAGAGACCCAGTACTTC. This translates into CASSLVQLQETQYF.

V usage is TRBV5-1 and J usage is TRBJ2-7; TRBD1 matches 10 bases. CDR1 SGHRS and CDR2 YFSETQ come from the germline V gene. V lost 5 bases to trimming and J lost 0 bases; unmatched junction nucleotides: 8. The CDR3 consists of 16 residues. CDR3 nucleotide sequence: TGCGCCAGCAGTTTAGCCGGGACAGGGGACTCCTACGAGCAGTACTTC. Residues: CASSLAGTGDSYEQYF.

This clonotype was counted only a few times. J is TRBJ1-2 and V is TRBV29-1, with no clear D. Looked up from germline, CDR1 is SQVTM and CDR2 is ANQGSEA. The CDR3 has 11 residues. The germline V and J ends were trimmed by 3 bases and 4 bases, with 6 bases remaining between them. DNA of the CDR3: TGCAGCGTTGAGGGGATCTATGGCTACACCTTC. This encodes CSVEGIYGYTF.

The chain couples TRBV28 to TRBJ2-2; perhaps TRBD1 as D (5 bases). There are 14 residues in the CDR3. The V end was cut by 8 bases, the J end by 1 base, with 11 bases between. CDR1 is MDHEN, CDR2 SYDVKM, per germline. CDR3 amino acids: CASQSGWNTGELFF. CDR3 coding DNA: TGTGCCAGCCAATCAGGGTGGAACACCGGGGAGCTGTTTTTT.

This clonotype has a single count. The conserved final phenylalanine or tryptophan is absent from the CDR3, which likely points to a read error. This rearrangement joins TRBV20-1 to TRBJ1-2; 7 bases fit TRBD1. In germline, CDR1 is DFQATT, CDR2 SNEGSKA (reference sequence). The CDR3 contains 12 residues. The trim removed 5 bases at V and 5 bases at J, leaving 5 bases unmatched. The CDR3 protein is CSAPDRAYGYTC. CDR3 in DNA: TGCAGTGCTCCCGACAGGGCGTATGGCTACACCTGC.

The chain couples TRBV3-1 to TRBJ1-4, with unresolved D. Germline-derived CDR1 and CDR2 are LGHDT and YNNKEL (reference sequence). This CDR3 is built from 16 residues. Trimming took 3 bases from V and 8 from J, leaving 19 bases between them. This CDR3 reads CASSQQSGRVNEKLFF. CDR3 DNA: TGTGCCAGCAGCCAGCAGTCGGGAAGGGTCAACGAAAAACTGTTTTTT.

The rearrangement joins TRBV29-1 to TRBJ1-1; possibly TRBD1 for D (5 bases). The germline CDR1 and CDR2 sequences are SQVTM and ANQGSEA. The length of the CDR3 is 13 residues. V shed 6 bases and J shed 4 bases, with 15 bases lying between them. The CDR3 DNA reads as TGCAGCGTGGAGACAGCCCCCGGCACTGAAGCTTTCTTT. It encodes CSVETAPGTEAFF.

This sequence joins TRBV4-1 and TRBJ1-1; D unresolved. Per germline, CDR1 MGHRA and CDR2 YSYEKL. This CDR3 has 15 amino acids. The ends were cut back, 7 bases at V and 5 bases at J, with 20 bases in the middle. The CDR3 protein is CASTLGERRETEAFF. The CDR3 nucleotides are TGCGCCAGCACCCTGGGAGAGAGGAGGGAAACTGAAGCTTTCTTT.